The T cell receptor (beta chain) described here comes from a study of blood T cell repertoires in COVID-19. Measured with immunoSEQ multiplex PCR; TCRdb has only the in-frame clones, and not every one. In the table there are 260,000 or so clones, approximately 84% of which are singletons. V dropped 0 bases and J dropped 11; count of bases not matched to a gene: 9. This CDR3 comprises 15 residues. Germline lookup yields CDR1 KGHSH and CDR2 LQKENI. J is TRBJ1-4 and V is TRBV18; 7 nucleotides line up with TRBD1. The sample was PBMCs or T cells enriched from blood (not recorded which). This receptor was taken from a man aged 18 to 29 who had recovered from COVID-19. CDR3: CASSPPGQRIGKLFF. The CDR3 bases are TGTGCCAGCTCACCACCGGGACAGCGCATAGGGAAACTGTTTTTT.